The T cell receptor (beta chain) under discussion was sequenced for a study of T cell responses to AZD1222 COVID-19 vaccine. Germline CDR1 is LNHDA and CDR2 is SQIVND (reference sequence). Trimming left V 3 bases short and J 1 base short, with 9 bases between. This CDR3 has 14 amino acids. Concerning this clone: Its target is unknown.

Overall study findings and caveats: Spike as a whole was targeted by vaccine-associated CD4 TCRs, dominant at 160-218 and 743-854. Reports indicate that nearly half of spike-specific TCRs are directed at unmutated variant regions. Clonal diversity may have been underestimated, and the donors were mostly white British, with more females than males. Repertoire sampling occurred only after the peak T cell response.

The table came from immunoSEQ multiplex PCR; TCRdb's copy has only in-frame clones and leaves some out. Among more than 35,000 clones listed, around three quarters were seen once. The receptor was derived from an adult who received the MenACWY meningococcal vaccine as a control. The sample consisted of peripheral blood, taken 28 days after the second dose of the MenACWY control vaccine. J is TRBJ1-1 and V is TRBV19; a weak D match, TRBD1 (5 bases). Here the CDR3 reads CASSIQGSNTEAFF. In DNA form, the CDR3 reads TGTGCCAGTAGTATCCAGGGTTCGAACACTGAAGCTTTCTTT.